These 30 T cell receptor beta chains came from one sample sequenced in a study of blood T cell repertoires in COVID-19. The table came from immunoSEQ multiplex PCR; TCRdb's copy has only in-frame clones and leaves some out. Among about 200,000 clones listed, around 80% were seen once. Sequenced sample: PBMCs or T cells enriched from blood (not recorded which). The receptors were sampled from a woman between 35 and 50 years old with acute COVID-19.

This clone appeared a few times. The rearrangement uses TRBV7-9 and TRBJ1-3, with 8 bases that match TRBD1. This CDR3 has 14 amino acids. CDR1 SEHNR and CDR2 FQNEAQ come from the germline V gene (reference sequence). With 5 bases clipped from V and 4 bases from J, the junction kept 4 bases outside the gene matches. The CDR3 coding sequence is TGTGCCAGCAGCCCACAGGGGGTCGGAAACACCATATATTTT. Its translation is CASSPQGVGNTIYF.

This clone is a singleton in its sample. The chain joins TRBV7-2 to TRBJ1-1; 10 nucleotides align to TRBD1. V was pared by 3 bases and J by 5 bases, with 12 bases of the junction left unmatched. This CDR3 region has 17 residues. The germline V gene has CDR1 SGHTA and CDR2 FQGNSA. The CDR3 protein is CASSLDADRGIGTEAFF. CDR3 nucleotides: TGTGCCAGCAGCTTGGATGCGGACAGGGGGATTGGGACTGAAGCTTTCTTT.

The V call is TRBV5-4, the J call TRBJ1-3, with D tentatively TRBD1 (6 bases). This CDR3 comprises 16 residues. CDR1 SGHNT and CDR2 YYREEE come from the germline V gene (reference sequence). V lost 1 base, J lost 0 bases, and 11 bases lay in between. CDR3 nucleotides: TGTGCCAGCAGCTTGTGGGGCAGGGGCTCTGGAAACACCATATATTTT. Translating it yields CASSLWGRGSGNTIYF.

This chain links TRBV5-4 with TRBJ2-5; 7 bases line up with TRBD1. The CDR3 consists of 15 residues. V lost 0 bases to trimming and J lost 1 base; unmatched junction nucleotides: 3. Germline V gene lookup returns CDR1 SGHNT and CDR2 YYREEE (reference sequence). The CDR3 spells CASSLDGTAQETQYF. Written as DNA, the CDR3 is TGTGCCAGCAGCTTGGACGGGACAGCCCAAGAGACCCAGTACTTC.

CDR3 protein: CASSLEGTGTYEQYF. CDR3 nucleotide sequence: TGTGCCAGCAGCTTGGAGGGGACAGGGACCTACGAGCAGTACTTC. The rearrangement uses TRBV5-4 and TRBJ2-7; 9 positions match TRBD1. The CDR3 loop spans 15 amino acids. Trimming removed 0 bases from V and 2 bases from J; junction bases left unmatched: 3. Looked up from germline, CDR1 is SGHNT and CDR2 is YYREEE (reference sequence).

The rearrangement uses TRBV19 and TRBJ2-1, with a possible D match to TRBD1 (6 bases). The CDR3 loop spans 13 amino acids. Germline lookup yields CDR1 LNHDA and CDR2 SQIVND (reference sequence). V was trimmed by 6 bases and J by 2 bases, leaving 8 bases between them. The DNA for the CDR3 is TGTGCCAGTAGCAGGGGTCCCTACAATGAGCAGTTCTTC. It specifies CASSRGPYNEQFF.

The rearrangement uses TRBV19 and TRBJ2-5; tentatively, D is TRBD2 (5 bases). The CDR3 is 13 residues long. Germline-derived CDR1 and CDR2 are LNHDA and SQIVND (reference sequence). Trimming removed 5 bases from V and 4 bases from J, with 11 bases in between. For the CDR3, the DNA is TGTGCCAGTAGTGCGGACTCCGGAGAGACCCAGTACTTC. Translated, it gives CASSADSGETQYF.

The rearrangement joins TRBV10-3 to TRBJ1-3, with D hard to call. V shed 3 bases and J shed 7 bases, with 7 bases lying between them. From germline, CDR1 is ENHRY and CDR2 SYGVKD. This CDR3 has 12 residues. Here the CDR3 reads CAISDKLNTIYF. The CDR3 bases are TGTGCCATCAGTGATAAACTCAACACCATATATTTT.

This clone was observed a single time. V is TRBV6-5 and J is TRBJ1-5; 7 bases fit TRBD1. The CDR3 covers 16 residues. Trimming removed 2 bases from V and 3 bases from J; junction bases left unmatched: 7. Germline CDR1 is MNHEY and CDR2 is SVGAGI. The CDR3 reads CASSYRRTGNNQPQHF. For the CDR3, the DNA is TGTGCCAGCAGTTACCGGAGGACAGGTAACAATCAGCCCCAGCATTTT.

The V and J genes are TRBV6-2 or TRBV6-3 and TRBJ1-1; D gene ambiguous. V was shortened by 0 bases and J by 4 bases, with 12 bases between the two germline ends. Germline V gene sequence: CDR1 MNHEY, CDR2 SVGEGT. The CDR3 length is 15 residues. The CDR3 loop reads CASSYSISGGTEAFF. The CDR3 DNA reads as TGTGCCAGCAGTTACTCGATTTCCGGCGGCACTGAAGCTTTCTTT.

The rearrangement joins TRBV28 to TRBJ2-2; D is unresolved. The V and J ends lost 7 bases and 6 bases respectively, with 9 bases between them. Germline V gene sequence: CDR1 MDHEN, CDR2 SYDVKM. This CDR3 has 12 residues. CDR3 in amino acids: CASTPSSGELFF. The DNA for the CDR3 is TGTGCCAGCACCCCCTCGTCCGGGGAGCTGTTTTTT.

CDR3 bases: TGTGCCTGGAGTAGGGGAACTGGAAACACCATATATTTT. This sequence encodes CAWSRGTGNTIYF. The rearrangement uses TRBV30 and TRBJ1-3, with D perhaps matching TRBD1 (5 bases). CDR1 and CDR2 from the germline V gene are GTSNPN and SVGIG (reference sequence). CDR3 length equals 13 residues. The germline V and J ends were trimmed by 2 bases and 2 bases, with 7 bases remaining between them.

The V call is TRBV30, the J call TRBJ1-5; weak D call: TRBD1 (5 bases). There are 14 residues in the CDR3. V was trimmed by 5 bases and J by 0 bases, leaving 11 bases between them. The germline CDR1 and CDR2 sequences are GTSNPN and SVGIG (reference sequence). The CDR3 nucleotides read TGTGCCTGGGGGGGACTGTATAGCAATCAGCCCCAGCATTTT. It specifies CAWGGLYSNQPQHF. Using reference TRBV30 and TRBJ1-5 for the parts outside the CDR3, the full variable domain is SQTIHQWPATLVQPVGSPLSLECTVEGTSNPNLYWYRQAAGRGLQLLFYSVGIGQISSEVPQNLSASRPQDRQFILSSKKLLLSDSGFYLCAWGGLYSNQPQHFGDGTRLSIL.

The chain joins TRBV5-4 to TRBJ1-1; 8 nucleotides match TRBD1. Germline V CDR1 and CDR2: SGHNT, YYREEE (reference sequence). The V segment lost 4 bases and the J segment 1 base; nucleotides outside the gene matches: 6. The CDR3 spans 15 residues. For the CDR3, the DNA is TGTGCCAGCAGCCTACCTGGGACAGGGAACACTGAAGCTTTCTTT. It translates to CASSLPGTGNTEAFF.

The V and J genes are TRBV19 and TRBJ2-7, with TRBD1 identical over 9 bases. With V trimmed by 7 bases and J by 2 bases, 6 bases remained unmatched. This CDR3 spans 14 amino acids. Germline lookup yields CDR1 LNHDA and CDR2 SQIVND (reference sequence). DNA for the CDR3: TGTGCCAGTACCCCGGGACAGGGTACCTACGAGCAGTACTTC. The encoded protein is CASTPGQGTYEQYF. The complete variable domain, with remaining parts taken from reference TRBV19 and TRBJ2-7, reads DGGITQSPKYLFRKEGQNVTLSCEQNLNHDAMYWYRQDPGQGLRLIYYSQIVNDFQKGDIAEGYSVSREKKESFPLTVTSAQKNPTAFYLCASTPGQGTYEQYFGPGTRLTVT.

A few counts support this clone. The CDR3 sequence: CASSLSGESNQPQHF. The CDR3 bases are TGCGCCAGCAGCTTGTCAGGGGAAAGCAATCAGCCCCAGCATTTT. The chain is built from TRBV5-1 and TRBJ1-5; TRBD1 might be the D (6 bases). Germline V gives CDR1 SGHRS, CDR2 YFSETQ. CDR3 length: 15 residues. Trimming shortened V by 1 base and J by 1 base, and 9 bases separated the two germline ends.

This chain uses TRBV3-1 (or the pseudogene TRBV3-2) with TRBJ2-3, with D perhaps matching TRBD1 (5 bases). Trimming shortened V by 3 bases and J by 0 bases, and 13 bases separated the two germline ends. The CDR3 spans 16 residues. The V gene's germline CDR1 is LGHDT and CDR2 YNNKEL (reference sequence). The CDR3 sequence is CASSHSARVSTDTQYF. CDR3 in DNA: TGTGCCAGCAGCCATAGTGCCAGGGTAAGCACAGATACGCAGTATTTT.

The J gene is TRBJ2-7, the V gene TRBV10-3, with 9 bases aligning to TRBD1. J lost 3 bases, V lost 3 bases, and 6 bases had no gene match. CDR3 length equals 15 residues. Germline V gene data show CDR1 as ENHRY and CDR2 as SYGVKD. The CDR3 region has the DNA TGTGCCATCAGTGATGTGACAGGGGGGGACTACGAGCAGTACTTC. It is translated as CAISDVTGGDYEQYF.

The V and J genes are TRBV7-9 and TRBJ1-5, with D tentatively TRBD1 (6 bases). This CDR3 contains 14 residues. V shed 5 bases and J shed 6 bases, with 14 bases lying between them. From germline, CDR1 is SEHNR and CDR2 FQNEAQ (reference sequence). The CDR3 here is CASSPSGVGQPQHF. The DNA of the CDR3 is TGTGCCAGCAGCCCATCAGGGGTAGGTCAGCCCCAGCATTTT.

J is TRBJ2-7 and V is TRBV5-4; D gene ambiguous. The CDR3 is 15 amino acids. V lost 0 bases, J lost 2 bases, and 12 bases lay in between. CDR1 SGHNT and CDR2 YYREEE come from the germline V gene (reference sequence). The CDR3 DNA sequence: TGTGCCAGCAGCTTGGAATCGGTTTTGGCCTACGAGCAGTACTTC. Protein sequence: CASSLESVLAYEQYF.

The CDR3 DNA follows: TGTGCCAGCAGGCGGGACAGGGTGAGCAATCAGCCCCAGCATTTT. It yields the protein CASRRDRVSNQPQHF. The rearrangement joins TRBV6-5 to TRBJ1-5, with 9 bases aligning to TRBD1. Germline values: CDR1 MNHEY, CDR2 SVGAGI. The junction had 4 bases not matched to a gene; V was cut back by 6 bases and J by 1 base. The CDR3 length is 15 residues.

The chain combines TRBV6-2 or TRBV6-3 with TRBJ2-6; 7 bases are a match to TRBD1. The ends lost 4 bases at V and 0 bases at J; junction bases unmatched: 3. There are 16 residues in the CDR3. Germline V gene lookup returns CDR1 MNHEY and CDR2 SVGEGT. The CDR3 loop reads CASSWTGFSGANVLTF. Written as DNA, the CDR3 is TGTGCCAGCAGTTGGACAGGTTTCTCTGGGGCCAACGTCCTGACTTTC.

The CDR3 is CASSTYLSRPETQYF. The CDR3 DNA follows: TGTGCCAGCAGCACCTACCTTTCCCGCCCAGAGACCCAGTACTTC. The chain employs TRBV5-6 and TRBJ2-5; D gene unclear. The germline gives CDR1 SGHDT, CDR2 YYEEEE. This CDR3 is built from 15 residues. V gave up 4 bases and J gave up 4 bases, with 17 bases separating them.

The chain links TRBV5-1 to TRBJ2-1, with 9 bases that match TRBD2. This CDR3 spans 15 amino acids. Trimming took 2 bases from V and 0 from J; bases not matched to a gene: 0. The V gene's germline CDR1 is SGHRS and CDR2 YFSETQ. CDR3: CASSFSGSSYNEQFF. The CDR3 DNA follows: TGCGCCAGCAGCTTTAGCGGGAGCTCCTACAATGAGCAGTTCTTC.

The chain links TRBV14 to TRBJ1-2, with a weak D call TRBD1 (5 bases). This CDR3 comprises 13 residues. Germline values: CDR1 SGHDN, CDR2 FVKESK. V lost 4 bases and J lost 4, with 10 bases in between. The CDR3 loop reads CASSPDRIYGYTF. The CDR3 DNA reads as TGTGCCAGCAGCCCCGACAGAATCTATGGCTACACCTTC.

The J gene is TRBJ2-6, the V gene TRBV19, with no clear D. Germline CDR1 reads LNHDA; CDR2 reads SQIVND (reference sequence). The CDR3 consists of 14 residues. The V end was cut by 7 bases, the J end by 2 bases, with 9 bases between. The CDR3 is CASNSAPGANVLTF. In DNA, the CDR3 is TGTGCCAGTAACTCTGCTCCTGGGGCCAACGTCCTGACTTTC.

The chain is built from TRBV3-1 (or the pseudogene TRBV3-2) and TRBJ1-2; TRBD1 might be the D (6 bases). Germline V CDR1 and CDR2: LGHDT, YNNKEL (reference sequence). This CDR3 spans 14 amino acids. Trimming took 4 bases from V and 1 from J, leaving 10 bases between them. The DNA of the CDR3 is TGTGCCAGCAGCCCCAGGGGATTTAACTATGGCTACACCTTC. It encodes CASSPRGFNYGYTF.

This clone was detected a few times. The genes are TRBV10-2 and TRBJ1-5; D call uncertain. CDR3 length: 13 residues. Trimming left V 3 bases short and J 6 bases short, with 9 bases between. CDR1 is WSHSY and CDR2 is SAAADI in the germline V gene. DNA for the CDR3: TGCGCCAGCAGTGACGGGGAAAGTCAGCCCCAGCATTTT. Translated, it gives CASSDGESQPQHF.

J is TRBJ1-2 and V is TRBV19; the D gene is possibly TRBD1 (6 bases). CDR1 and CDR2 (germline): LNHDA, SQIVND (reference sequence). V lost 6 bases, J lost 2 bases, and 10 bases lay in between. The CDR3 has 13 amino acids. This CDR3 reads CASRTQGNYGYTF. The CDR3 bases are TGTGCCAGTAGGACTCAGGGGAACTATGGCTACACCTTC.

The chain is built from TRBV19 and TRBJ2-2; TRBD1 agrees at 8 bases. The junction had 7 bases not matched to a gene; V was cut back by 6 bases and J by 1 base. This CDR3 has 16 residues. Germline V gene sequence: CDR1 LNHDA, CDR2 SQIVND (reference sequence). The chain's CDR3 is CASSPTGTGNTGELFF. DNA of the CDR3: TGTGCCAGTAGCCCGACGGGGACAGGGAACACCGGGGAGCTGTTTTTT.